This T cell receptor (beta chain) is drawn from a study of CD8+ T cells in alopecia areata. Extracted from the samples, RNA was reverse transcribed into cDNA to serve as the sequencing template. The table came from immunoSEQ multiplex PCR; TCRdb's copy has only in-frame clones and leaves some out. The repertoire holds 140,000 to 150,000 clones, with around three fifths as singletons. Germline V gene lookup returns CDR1 MDHEN and CDR2 SYDVKM. The V end was cut by 6 bases, the J end by 2 bases, with 11 bases between. CDR3 length: 13 amino acids. Comments on this clone: Its antigen is currently unknown.

Findings and caveats of the study: Compared with mice, patients displayed less clear TCR sharing, possibly for HLA-related reasons.

The receptor's source is a human donor with alopecia areata. The rearrangement links TRBV28 to TRBJ2-7; TRBD1 is a possible D gene (6 bases). The source was CD4+ T cells sorted from blood, collected at week 0. CDR3 loop: CASRSQGTYEQYF. In nucleotides, the CDR3 is TGTGCCAGCAGATCCCAGGGGACCTACGAGCAGTACTTC. The full variable domain, with the rest looked up from reference TRBV28 and TRBJ2-7, is DVKVTQSSRYLVKRTGEKVFLECVQDMDHENMFWYRQDPGLGLRLIYFSYDVKMKEKGDIPEGYSVSREKKERFSLILESASTNQTSMYLCASRSQGTYEQYFGPGTRLTVT.